These 31 T cell receptor beta chains were sequenced from one sample in a study of blood T cell repertoires in COVID-19. Data came from immunoSEQ multiplex PCR; TCRdb stores just in-frame clones and leaves some out. The sample includes around 260,000 clones, roughly 88% of them seen just once. The sample taken for sequencing was peripheral blood. The receptors originated from a human donor in a cohort sampled during active COVID-19.

DNA for the CDR3: TGCGCCAGCAGCCAGGCCCTAGCGGGAAACACAGATACGCAGTATTTT. This translates into CASSQALAGNTDTQYF. V is TRBV4-1 and J is TRBJ2-3; 9 bases agree with TRBD2. The germline V gene encodes CDR1 MGHRA and CDR2 YSYEKL. V dropped 3 bases and J dropped 2; count of bases not matched to a gene: 6. This CDR3 has 16 amino acids.

The chain has TRBV5-6 and TRBJ1-2; TRBD1 matches 12 bases. The V and J ends lost 4 bases and 1 base, in that order; junction bases with no gene match: 14. This CDR3 contains 19 residues. In germline, CDR1 is SGHDT, CDR2 YYEEEE. This CDR3 is CASSGGTGGLLLFNYGYTF. The DNA of the CDR3 is TGTGCCAGCAGCGGGGGGACAGGGGGCCTCTTATTATTTAACTATGGCTACACCTTC. Together with reference TRBV5-6 and TRBJ1-2, the CDR3 gives the full variable domain: DAGVTQSPTHLIKTRGQQVTLRCSPKSGHDTVSWYQQALGQGPQFIFQYYEEEERQRGNFPDRFSGHQFPNYSSELNVNALLLGDSALYLCASSGGTGGLLLFNYGYTFGSGTRLTVV.

The rearrangement links TRBV5-6 to TRBJ1-1; D uncertain. Trimming left V 2 bases short and J 1 base short, with 15 bases between. The germline V gene has CDR1 SGHDT and CDR2 YYEEEE. This CDR3 has 16 residues. This CDR3 is CASSFDSLAENTEAFF. DNA for the CDR3: TGTGCCAGCAGCTTTGATTCTTTGGCAGAGAACACTGAAGCTTTCTTT.

The chain recombines TRBV9 with TRBJ2-7; unclear D gene. CDR3 length equals 13 residues. V was clipped by 4 bases and J by 6 bases, with 14 bases between them. From germline, CDR1 is SGDLS and CDR2 YYNGEE. For the CDR3, the DNA is TGTGCCAGCAGCCAGGTGGGTGGATCCGAGCAGTACTTC. It yields the protein CASSQVGGSEQYF.

The CDR3 coding sequence is TGTGCCAGTAGTATTGAGGGCCTCTCTGGGGCCAACGTCCTGACTTTC. Residues: CASSIEGLSGANVLTF. The rearrangement joins TRBV19 to TRBJ2-6; D may be TRBD2 (5 bases). Germline V CDR1 and CDR2: LNHDA, SQIVND (reference sequence). The CDR3 is 16 residues long. Trimming took off 3 bases at V and 0 bases at J, with 9 bases between the two ends. The whole variable domain, filled in from reference TRBV19 and TRBJ2-6, reads DGGITQSPKYLFRKEGQNVTLSCEQNLNHDAMYWYRQDPGQGLRLIYYSQIVNDFQKGDIAEGYSVSREKKESFPLTVTSAQKNPTAFYLCASSIEGLSGANVLTFGAGSRLTVL.

The rearrangement links TRBV6-2 or TRBV6-3 to TRBJ1-3, with D possibly TRBD1 on 5 matching bases. The V gene lost 5 bases and the J gene lost 2 bases, with 16 bases spanning the gap. There are 16 residues in the CDR3. CDR1 and CDR2 from the germline V gene are MNHEY and SVGEGT. CDR3 loop: CASSLDSILTGNTIYF. The CDR3 nucleotides read TGTGCCAGCAGTCTCGACAGCATTCTAACTGGAAACACCATATATTTT.

The chain has TRBV6-5 and TRBJ1-4; a weak D match, TRBD1 (6 bases). This CDR3 is 16 amino acids long. Germline CDR1 is MNHEY and CDR2 is SVGAGI. The V and J ends lost 0 bases and 4 bases respectively, with 12 bases between them. The CDR3 region is CASSYSGGHGNEKLFF. CDR3 DNA: TGTGCCAGCAGTTACTCGGGGGGGCATGGTAATGAAAAACTGTTTTTT.

The rearrangement links TRBV30 to TRBJ1-2; the match to TRBD1 covers 8 bases. This CDR3 is built from 13 residues. CDR1 GTSNPN and CDR2 SVGIG come from the germline V gene (reference sequence). The trim removed 1 base at V and 4 bases at J, leaving 2 bases unmatched. The CDR3 protein is CAWSGRGPYGYTF. The CDR3 DNA reads as TGTGCCTGGAGTGGCAGGGGGCCCTATGGCTACACCTTC.

As DNA, the CDR3 is TGTGCCAGCAGTTTTATGGAGACCCAGTACTTC. This codes for CASSFMETQYF. The chain uses TRBV27 and TRBJ2-5; D ambiguous. V shed 3 bases and J shed 5 bases, with 4 bases lying between them. Per the germline V gene, CDR1 is MNHEY and CDR2 is SMNVEV (reference sequence). The CDR3 spans 11 residues.

In regard to this clone: At one end, the junction sequence differs from germline, possibly due to a read error. The chain links TRBV7-7 to TRBJ2-6; 7 bases are shared with TRBD1. CDR3 size: 19 residues. The V gene's germline CDR1 is SSHAT and CDR2 FNYEAQ (reference sequence). CDR3: CASSSIRKTGQSGANVLTF. The CDR3 DNA reads TGTGCTAGCAGCTCGATTAGAAAGACAGGGCAATCTGGGGCCAACGTCCTGACTTTC.

The CDR3 DNA reads as TGCGCCAGCAGCCAAGTAAGGGCAGGGGTGAACACTGAAGCTTTCTTT. Translation: CASSQVRAGVNTEAFF. The rearrangement uses TRBV4-1 and TRBJ1-1, with a possible D match to TRBD1 (6 bases). This CDR3 contains 16 residues. V was shortened by 1 base and J by 0 bases, with 12 bases between the two germline ends. Germline CDR1 and CDR2: MGHRA and YSYEKL.

This chain uses TRBV11-2 with TRBJ1-5; 7 nucleotides align to TRBD1. After removal of 5 bases from V and 5 bases from J, the junction contained 3 bases not matched to a gene. CDR1 and CDR2 (germline): SGHAT, FQNNGV. This CDR3 is built from 13 residues. This chain's CDR3 is CASSIDRDQPQHF. As DNA, the CDR3 is TGTGCCAGCAGCATTGACAGGGATCAGCCCCAGCATTTT.

V is TRBV30 and J is TRBJ2-7; TRBD1 agrees at 11 bases. V dropped 1 base and J dropped 5; count of bases not matched to a gene: 4. Germline V lookup: CDR1 GTSNPN, CDR2 SVGIG (reference sequence). The CDR3 sequence is 14 residues long. CDR3 bases: TGTGCCTGGAGTGGGGACAGGGGGGTCAACGAGCAGTACTTC. The encoded protein is CAWSGDRGVNEQYF.

The chain recombines TRBV27 with TRBJ2-7, with 9 nucleotides matching TRBD2. Germline V gives CDR1 MNHEY, CDR2 SMNVEV (reference sequence). The CDR3 is 13 residues long. The V segment lost 9 bases and the J segment 2 bases; nucleotides outside the gene matches: 5. CDR3 coding DNA: TGTGCCAGTTCACTAGCGGGCACCTACGAGCAGTACTTC. Its protein product is CASSLAGTYEQYF.

CDR3 nucleotides: TGTGCCAGCTCAGCAACAGGGGTCCCCGTCACTGAAGCTTTCTTT. This codes for CASSATGVPVTEAFF. The chain has TRBV18 and TRBJ1-1; 7 bases match TRBD1. The junction had 10 bases not matched to a gene; V was cut back by 5 bases and J by 4 bases. Germline loops: CDR1 KGHSH, CDR2 LQKENI. The CDR3 has 15 amino acids.

This clone was seen a few times. This chain links TRBV5-6 with TRBJ2-7; no definite D call. CDR3 length: 12 residues. The germline V gene encodes CDR1 SGHDT and CDR2 YYEEEE. V shed 0 bases and J shed 4 bases, with 5 bases lying between them. The CDR3 region has the DNA TGTGCCAGCAGCTTGGGCAGGTACGAGCAGTACTTC. It is translated as CASSLGRYEQYF.

The rearrangement links TRBV11-2 to TRBJ1-1, with 9 bases fitting TRBD1. Germline-derived CDR1 and CDR2 are SGHAT and FQNNGV. This CDR3 has 15 residues. V was pared by 4 bases and J by 1 base, with 4 bases of the junction left unmatched. The CDR3 loop is CASSSTGGGNTEAFF. CDR3 nucleotide sequence: TGTGCCAGCAGCTCGACAGGGGGTGGGAACACTGAAGCTTTCTTT.

The rearrangement links TRBV7-2 to TRBJ1-2, with 9 positions matching TRBD1. The CDR3 has 15 amino acids. Germline V gene lookup returns CDR1 SGHTA and CDR2 FQGNSA. This CDR3 is CGIRTGDSFNYGYTF. The DNA of the CDR3 is TGTGGGATCCGGACAGGGGACTCTTTTAACTATGGCTACACCTTC.

The chain is built from TRBV5-1 and TRBJ2-7; tentatively, D is TRBD1 (5 bases). CDR1 is SGHRS, CDR2 YFSETQ, per germline. The CDR3 spans 12 residues. Trimming left V 4 bases short and J 6 bases short, with 11 bases between. CDR3 coding DNA: TGCGCCAGCAGCAGTGACAGCCCCGAGCAGTACTTC. This translates into CASSSDSPEQYF.

V is TRBV11-1 and J is TRBJ2-7; D is possibly TRBD1 (6 bases). The CDR3 is 14 residues long. The V end lost 1 base, the J end lost 3 bases, and 10 bases lay between the germline ends. Germline V gives CDR1 SGHAT, CDR2 FQDESV (reference sequence). This CDR3 reads CASSLGRGGYEQYF. CDR3 bases: TGTGCCAGCAGCTTAGGCAGAGGGGGCTACGAGCAGTACTTC. The full variable domain, in which reference TRBV11-1 and TRBJ2-7 provide the parts outside the CDR3, is EAEVAQSPRYKITEKSQAVAFWCDPISGHATLYWYRQILGQGPELLVQFQDESVVDDSQLPKDRFSAERLKGVDSTLKIQPAELGDSAMYLCASSLGRGGYEQYFGPGTRLTVT.

The chain carries TRBV9 and TRBJ2-7, with D perhaps matching TRBD1 (6 bases). Trimming removed 0 bases at V and 3 bases at J, with 7 bases between. The CDR3 is 13 amino acids. Germline V CDR1 and CDR2: SGDLS, YYNGEE. The CDR3 sequence: CASSVAGDYEQYF. DNA of the CDR3: TGTGCCAGCAGCGTAGCAGGGGACTACGAGCAGTACTTC.

The chain carries TRBV6-5 and TRBJ2-7, with TRBD1 matching 9 bases. Per germline, CDR1 MNHEY and CDR2 SVGAGI. This CDR3 is 13 amino acids long. V was clipped by 9 bases and J by 5 bases; unmatched bases: 8. CDR3 loop: CARTGTGSHEQYF. In DNA form, the CDR3 reads TGTGCCAGGACCGGGACAGGGAGCCACGAGCAGTACTTC.

The table lists this clone with a few counts. The chain has TRBV4-1 and TRBJ1-6; 9 bases agree with TRBD1. Trimming at V came to 1 base and at J to 10 bases, leaving 2 bases not matched to a gene. This CDR3 region has 14 residues. Per germline, CDR1 MGHRA and CDR2 YSYEKL. The CDR3 nucleotides are TGCGCCAGCAGCCAAGGGGACAGGGAGTCACCCCTCCACTTT. This sequence encodes CASSQGDRESPLHF.

The rearrangement links TRBV6-2 or TRBV6-3 to TRBJ2-7; 11 bases line up with TRBD2. This CDR3 contains 16 residues. Germline V gives CDR1 MNHEY, CDR2 SVGEGT. The trim removed 5 bases at V and 1 base at J, leaving 7 bases unmatched. This chain's CDR3 is CASSIPTSGVSYEQYF. CDR3 nucleotide sequence: TGTGCCAGCAGTATTCCGACTAGCGGGGTTTCCTACGAGCAGTACTTC.

The chain is built from TRBV14 and TRBJ1-1; no definite D call. Germline V gene sequence: CDR1 SGHDN, CDR2 FVKESK. The CDR3 covers 16 residues. V lost 4 bases to trimming and J lost 2 bases, with 17 bases between them. This CDR3 is CASSPLTWAKNTEAFF. CDR3 nucleotide sequence: TGTGCCAGCAGCCCTCTAACGTGGGCCAAAAACACTGAAGCTTTCTTT. Full variable domain (missing parts from reference TRBV14 and TRBJ1-1): EAGVTQFPSHSVIEKGQTVTLRCDPISGHDNLYWYRRVMGKEIKFLLHFVKESKQDESGMPNNRFLAERTGGTYSTLKVQPAELEDSGVYFCASSPLTWAKNTEAFFGQGTRLTVV.

This clone was observed a single time. CDR3 residues: CAITGQGNTIYF. As DNA, the CDR3 is TGTGCCATCACGGGACAGGGAAACACCATATATTTT. The gene calls are TRBV10-3 and TRBJ1-3; the match to TRBD1 covers 7 bases. The junction had 1 base not matched to a gene; V was cut back by 7 bases and J by 4 bases. Germline loops: CDR1 ENHRY, CDR2 SYGVKD. The CDR3 contains 12 residues.

V gene TRBV27 combines with J gene TRBJ2-7; D possibly corresponds to TRBD1 (6 bases). Germline CDR1 is MNHEY and CDR2 is SMNVEV (reference sequence). The CDR3 is 15 residues long. The V and J ends lost 2 bases and 0 bases respectively, with 11 bases between them. The CDR3 DNA is TGTGCCAGCAGTTTACGACAGGCGTTCTCCTACGAGCAGTACTTC. The encoded protein is CASSLRQAFSYEQYF.

The genes are TRBV4-3 and TRBJ2-7, with 7 nucleotides matching TRBD1. J was trimmed by 2 bases and V by 4 bases; bases with no gene match: 8. The CDR3 loop spans 15 amino acids. The germline V gene encodes CDR1 LGHNA and CDR2 YSLEER. The CDR3 spells CASSPLPGQTYEQYF. Here the CDR3 DNA reads TGCGCCAGCAGCCCCCTCCCGGGACAGACCTACGAGCAGTACTTC.

The rearrangement uses TRBV7-9 and TRBJ2-7; 8 bases match TRBD2. The V and J ends lost 4 bases and 5 bases, in that order; junction bases with no gene match: 16. This CDR3 is built from 17 residues. Germline values: CDR1 SEHNR, CDR2 FQNEAQ (reference sequence). The CDR3 region is CASSSSGGLKREDEQYF. The DNA for the CDR3 is TGTGCCAGCAGCTCAAGCGGGGGACTAAAAAGGGAAGACGAGCAGTACTTC.

The chain links TRBV19 to TRBJ2-7; D not certain. With 0 bases removed from V and 7 bases from J, the gap between germline ends came to 13 bases. Germline V gives CDR1 LNHDA, CDR2 SQIVND (reference sequence). The CDR3 sequence is 14 residues long. The CDR3 region has the DNA TGTGCCAGTAGTATAGATGGGCGCGTAGAGGAGCAGTACTTC. Translating it yields CASSIDGRVEEQYF.

This clone occurred once. V gene TRBV2 combines with J gene TRBJ2-2; possibly TRBD1 for D (5 bases). From germline, CDR1 is SNHLY and CDR2 FYNNEI. The V gene lost 3 bases and the J gene lost 5 bases, with 10 bases spanning the gap. CDR3 length equals 14 residues. CDR3 coding DNA: TGTGCCAGCAGTGATCCGCGACAGACCGGGGAGCTGTTTTTT. Translating gives CASSDPRQTGELFF.